A single TCR beta chain is shown here with its context. What it binds is not known. This specimen belongs to a study of cytomegalovirus exposure and HLA in healthy donors. The PCR was carried out with 60 Vbeta primers and 13 Jbeta primers. Original data processing: In a later analysis, 10 million to 11 million of 75 million to 85 million unique beta chains occurred in at least two donors. The table came from immunoSEQ multiplex PCR; TCRdb's copy has only in-frame clones and leaves some out. Clone size and V and J calls were adopted from that table, with D and trimming inferred from the DNA. The table lists roughly 170,000 clones, 80% to 90% of them singletons. CDR1 and CDR2 (germline): LGHNA, YNFKEQ. The CDR3 sequence is 15 residues long. The V and J ends lost 0 bases and 6 bases, in that order; junction bases with no gene match: 8. Study-wide findings and caveats: Using the classifier, cytomegalovirus status was reportedly diagnosed with high specificity and sensitivity.

This TCR came from a girl between 2 and 10 years old in good health and CMV-seropositive. V and J are TRBV4-2 and TRBJ2-7; 7 bases align to TRBD2. Sequenced input: PBMCs. The CDR3 DNA is TGTGCCAGCAGCCAAGAACTCGTCGGGGGGTCCGAGCAGTACTTC. This translates into CASSQELVGGSEQYF.